Sequencing of this TCR beta chain was carried out in a study of T cell responses to AZD1222 COVID-19 vaccine. A note on this clone: Its specificity is unknown.

This table comes from immunoSEQ multiplex PCR, and its TCRdb copy is limited to in-frame clones, with some not included. This table holds 84,000 or so clones, over 75% found once. Study-level results: The breadth and depth of Spike-specific TCRs increased once two AZD1222 doses had been given. None of the repertoires were sampled until the peak T cell response had passed. Just five to seven people given AZD1222 tested seropositive at baseline. CD4 TCRs covered the whole spike, strongest at regions 160-218 and 743-854.

This CDR3 is built from 12 residues. Germline V gives CDR1 SQVTM, CDR2 ANQGSEA. The V gene lost 6 bases and the J gene lost 6 bases, with 15 bases spanning the gap. This specimen consisted of peripheral blood, obtained on day 0 of AZD1222 vaccination. The rearrangement joins TRBV29-1 to TRBJ2-7; maybe TRBD2 (6 bases). This clonotype was obtained from an adult in good health. In DNA, the CDR3 is TGCAGCGTGGGGGGAGGCCCCTCCGAGCAGTACTTC. Residues: CSVGGGPSEQYF.